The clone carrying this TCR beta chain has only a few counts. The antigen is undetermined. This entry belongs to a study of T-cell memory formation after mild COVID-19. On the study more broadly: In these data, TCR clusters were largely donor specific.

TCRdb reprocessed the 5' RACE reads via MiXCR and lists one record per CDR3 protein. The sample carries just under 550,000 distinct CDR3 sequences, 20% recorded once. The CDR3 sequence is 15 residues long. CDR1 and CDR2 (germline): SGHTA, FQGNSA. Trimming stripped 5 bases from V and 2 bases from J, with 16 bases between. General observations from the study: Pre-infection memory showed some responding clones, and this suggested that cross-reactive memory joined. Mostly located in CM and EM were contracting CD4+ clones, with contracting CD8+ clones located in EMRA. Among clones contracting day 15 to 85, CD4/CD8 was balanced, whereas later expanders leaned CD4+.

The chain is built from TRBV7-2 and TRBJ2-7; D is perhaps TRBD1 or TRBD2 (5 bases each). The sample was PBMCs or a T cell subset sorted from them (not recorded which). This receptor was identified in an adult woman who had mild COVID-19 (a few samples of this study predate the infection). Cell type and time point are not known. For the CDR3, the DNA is TGTGCCAGCAGCCCACGCTTTGGGGGTCCCTACGAGCAGTACTTC. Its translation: CASSPRFGGPYEQYF.